The present TCR beta chain was sequenced within a study of blood T cell repertoires in COVID-19. On the study more broadly: Sources were T cells, B-cell-depleted T cells, or PBMCs; the material itself was cDNA or gDNA.

The sample holds one count of this clone. Method: immunoSEQ multiplex PCR; TCRdb's copy keeps in-frame clones and lacks some. The sample includes about 69,000 clones, roughly 80% seen only once; the top ten take more than 9.5%. Trimming shortened V by 2 bases and J by 4 bases, and 11 bases separated the two germline ends. The CDR3 spans 15 residues. In germline, CDR1 is ENHRY, CDR2 SYGVKD. The receptor's source is an elderly woman with acute or convalescent COVID-19. V and J are TRBV10-3 and TRBJ1-4; TRBD1 might be the D (5 bases). The sequencing sample was made of peripheral blood. CDR3 sequence (DNA): TGTGCCATCAGTGAGACGGGGGGAAGTAATGAAAAACTGTTTTTT. Amino acids: CAISETGGSNEKLFF.